One sample yielded the 22 T cell receptor beta chains listed below, sequenced in a study of blood T cell repertoires in COVID-19. TCRdb's table, derived via immunoSEQ multiplex PCR, lists solely in-frame clones and lacks some. The repertoire consists of more than 250,000 clones, with roughly 87% occurring once and the leading ten covering 1%. The sample taken for sequencing was peripheral blood. Receptor source: a man between 45 and 60 years old with active or convalescent COVID-19.

This clone has only one observation. This chain links TRBV10-3 with TRBJ1-6, with D possibly being TRBD1 (6 bases). The germline CDR1 and CDR2 sequences are ENHRY and SYGVKD. Deletions cut 2 bases from V and 5 bases from J, with 7 bases between. This CDR3 spans 14 amino acids. CDR3 residues: CAISETGNNSPLHF. CDR3 nucleotide sequence: TGTGCCATCAGTGAGACAGGGAATAATTCACCCCTCCACTTT.

J is TRBJ1-5 and V is TRBV28; D call uncertain. This CDR3 spans 15 amino acids. V was shortened by 4 bases and J by 3 bases, with 13 bases between the two germline ends. Germline CDR1 MDHEN, CDR2 SYDVKM. CDR3 coding DNA: TGTGCCAGCAGTTCCCACTGGCGGGACAATCAGCCCCAGCATTTT. It specifies CASSSHWRDNQPQHF.

The J gene is TRBJ1-4, the V gene TRBV5-1; 9 bases agree with TRBD1. The CDR3 extends over 16 amino acids. CDR1 and CDR2 from the germline V gene are SGHRS and YFSETQ. V lost 3 bases and J lost 7; bases outside the gene matches: 10. In nucleotides, the CDR3 is TGCGCCAGCAGCTCCTCGACAGGGGGAAGTAGTGAAAAACTGTTTTTT. Translation gives CASSSSTGGSSEKLFF.

The rearrangement uses TRBV5-1 and TRBJ1-2, with TRBD1 matching 11 bases. J was trimmed by 7 bases and V by 5 bases; bases with no gene match: 7. Germline CDR1 SGHRS, CDR2 YFSETQ. The CDR3 extends over 14 amino acids. CDR3 residues: CASSSGQGAFGYTF. CDR3 in DNA: TGCGCCAGCAGTAGTGGACAGGGGGCGTTTGGCTACACCTTC.

The chain uses TRBV4-3 and TRBJ2-3, with a possible D match to TRBD1 (6 bases). CDR3 size: 15 residues. Germline CDR1 is LGHNA and CDR2 is YSLEER. Trimming left V 0 bases short and J 2 bases short, with 9 bases between. This CDR3 is CASSQEGANTDTQYF. Written as DNA, the CDR3 is TGCGCCAGCAGCCAAGAGGGGGCCAACACAGATACGCAGTATTTT.

The CDR3 nucleotides read TGTGCCAGCAGCTGGTCGGGACTAGCCTACAATGAGCAGTTCTTC. It encodes CASSWSGLAYNEQFF. The rearrangement joins TRBV7-9 to TRBJ2-1, with TRBD2 identical over 8 bases. With 4 bases clipped from V and 2 bases from J, the junction kept 4 bases outside the gene matches. The CDR3 contains 15 residues. Germline-derived CDR1 and CDR2 are SEHNR and FQNEAQ (reference sequence).

The chain employs TRBV10-3 and TRBJ1-1; the D is unclear. Germline V gene data show CDR1 as ENHRY and CDR2 as SYGVKD. The CDR3 is made up of 14 amino acids. V was cut by 6 bases and J by 2 bases, with 13 bases left in between. The CDR3 protein is CAISMQRTNTEAFF. The CDR3 DNA sequence: TGTGCCATCAGCATGCAACGGACTAACACTGAAGCTTTCTTT.

The rearrangement joins TRBV7-2 to TRBJ2-3, with TRBD2 identical over 14 bases. Germline loops: CDR1 SGHTA, CDR2 FQGNSA. The trim removed 8 bases at V and 4 bases at J, leaving 5 bases unmatched. This CDR3 contains 15 residues. Here the CDR3 DNA reads TGTGCCAGCCAGACTAGCGGGGGGGCCCCAGATACGCAGTATTTT. This encodes CASQTSGGAPDTQYF. Full variable domain (outside the CDR3, taken from reference TRBV7-2 and TRBJ2-3): GAGVSQSPSNKVTEKGKDVELRCDPISGHTALYWYRQSLGQGLEFLIYFQGNSAPDKSGLPSDRFSAERTGGSVSTLTIQRTQQEDSAVYLCASQTSGGAPDTQYFGPGTRLTVL.

Regarding this clone: An end of the junction does not agree with germline; a read error may underlie this. The chain combines TRBV5-1 with TRBJ1-2; D is unresolved. The CDR3 loop spans 13 amino acids. Germline V CDR1 and CDR2: SGHRS, YFSETQ. The CDR3 nucleotides read TGCGCCAGCAGCTTGGGGAGTAACTATGTCTACACCTTC. As protein: CASSLGSNYVYTF.

The chain recombines TRBV28 with TRBJ2-1; D perhaps matches TRBD2 (6 bases). From germline, CDR1 is MDHEN and CDR2 SYDVKM. The germline V and J ends were trimmed by 4 bases and 9 bases, with 25 bases remaining between them. CDR3 size: 17 residues. CDR3 loop: CASSSPPGGGMRVEQFF. Here the CDR3 DNA reads TGTGCCAGCAGTTCGCCCCCTGGAGGCGGGATGAGGGTTGAGCAGTTCTTC.

The V call is TRBV27, the J call TRBJ1-2; TRBD1 aligns across 7 bases. After removal of 10 bases from V and 8 bases from J, the junction contained 13 bases not matched to a gene. From germline, CDR1 is MNHEY and CDR2 SMNVEV (reference sequence). CDR3 length: 13 amino acids. CDR3 region: CATAGTGDGGYTF. The CDR3 DNA reads TGTGCCACCGCCGGCACAGGGGACGGCGGCTACACCTTC.

The gene calls are TRBV6-6 and TRBJ2-5, with TRBD2 matching 13 bases. Unmatched junction bases numbered 2, after V lost 5 bases and J lost 5 bases. CDR1 and CDR2 from the germline V gene are MNHNY and SVGAGI (reference sequence). This CDR3 contains 14 residues. Here the CDR3 reads CASSRTSGSETQYF. CDR3 in DNA: TGTGCCAGCAGTCGGACTAGCGGGAGCGAGACCCAGTACTTC.

The chain combines TRBV6-6 with TRBJ1-3; 10 bases align to TRBD1. Germline lookup yields CDR1 MNHNY and CDR2 SVGAGI (reference sequence). The junction had 16 bases not matched to a gene; V was cut back by 6 bases and J by 8 bases. The CDR3 is made up of 17 amino acids. The DNA of the CDR3 is TGTGCCAGCAGACGAACCGCGACAGGGGGCCAAATAGACACCATATATTTT. It translates to CASRRTATGGQIDTIYF.

This chain connects TRBV10-1 to TRBJ2-1; TRBD1 might be the D (5 bases). The CDR3 spans 15 residues. V dropped 3 bases and J dropped 8 bases, with 17 bases sitting between them. The germline gives CDR1 WNHNN, CDR2 SYGVQD (reference sequence). The CDR3, as DNA: TGCGCCAGCAGTGATAGCCAGGGAATAAATGATGAGCAGTTCTTC. Translation gives CASSDSQGINDEQFF.

V and J are TRBV9 and TRBJ1-1, with D possibly TRBD1 on 5 matching bases. V was trimmed by 0 bases and J by 5 bases, leaving 8 bases between them. The CDR3 totals 13 residues. Germline CDR1 SGDLS, CDR2 YYNGEE. The CDR3 here is CASSVDGGTEAFF. The CDR3, as DNA: TGTGCCAGCAGCGTAGATGGGGGGACTGAAGCTTTCTTT.

V gene TRBV27 combines with J gene TRBJ2-1; 11 bases are a match to TRBD2. From germline, CDR1 is MNHEY and CDR2 SMNVEV (reference sequence). The CDR3 covers 14 residues. V trimming: 6 bases; J trimming: 3 bases; junction bases outside the gene matches: 1. CDR3 nucleotides: TGTGCCAGCAGGGGACTAGCGGACTACAATGAGCAGTTCTTC. This encodes CASRGLADYNEQFF.

This clone was counted only a few times. The rearrangement links TRBV4-3 to TRBJ1-5; the D is unclear. Per the germline V gene, CDR1 is LGHNA and CDR2 is YSLEER. Trimming removed 0 bases at V and 9 bases at J, with 9 bases between. The CDR3 sequence is 13 residues long. CDR3 sequence reads: CASSQDEALPQHF. CDR3 nucleotide sequence: TGCGCCAGCAGCCAAGATGAGGCGCTGCCCCAGCATTTT.

This clone was counted ten times or more. This chain uses TRBV2 with TRBJ2-5, with D possibly being TRBD1 (5 bases). V lost 6 bases and J lost 1, with 15 bases in between. This CDR3 is 15 amino acids long. CDR1 is SNHLY and CDR2 is FYNNEI in the germline V gene. CDR3 region: CASRWTWRRQETQYF. DNA of the CDR3: TGTGCCAGCAGGTGGACATGGCGGCGCCAAGAGACCCAGTACTTC.

The sample holds a few counts of this clone. The rearrangement uses TRBV5-1 and TRBJ1-1; 9 bases match TRBD1. The J segment lost 5 bases and the V segment lost 4 bases, leaving 6 bases of the junction unmatched. The CDR3 loop spans 14 amino acids. CDR1 is SGHRS, CDR2 YFSETQ, per germline. The CDR3 bases are TGCGCCAGCAGCGCGACAGGGGGTGGGACTGAAGCTTTCTTT. Translated: CASSATGGGTEAFF.

This chain joins TRBV6-5 and TRBJ1-1; 7 bases fit TRBD1. V shed 6 bases, J shed 6 bases, and the junction held 7 bases outside the gene matches. The germline CDR1 and CDR2 sequences are MNHEY and SVGAGI. The CDR3 covers 13 residues. CDR3 DNA sequence: TGTGCCAGCAGACGACAGGGAGCCCCTGAAGCTTTCTTT. Amino acid sequence: CASRRQGAPEAFF.

This chain joins TRBV3-1 (or the pseudogene TRBV3-2) and TRBJ2-1; D is perhaps TRBD2 (6 bases). V lost 4 bases, J lost 4 bases, and 17 bases lay in between. Germline CDR1 is LGHDT and CDR2 is YNNKEL (reference sequence). The CDR3 extends over 16 amino acids. CDR3 amino acids: CASSRSGELSYNEQFF. The CDR3 bases are TGTGCCAGCAGCCGGTCGGGGGAGTTATCGTACAATGAGCAGTTCTTC.

This chain links TRBV6-2 or TRBV6-3 with TRBJ1-1; D is perhaps TRBD1 (5 bases). Trimming left V 4 bases short and J 2 bases short, with 17 bases between. Germline V lookup: CDR1 MNHEY, CDR2 SVGEGT. CDR3 length equals 16 residues. The CDR3 DNA follows: TGTGCCAGCAGTTGGCAGGGCACTTCACCCAACACTGAAGCTTTCTTT. Translation: CASSWQGTSPNTEAFF.